The 22 T cell receptor beta chains presented below share a single source sample, sequenced in a study of cytomegalovirus exposure and HLA in healthy donors. PCR was performed using 60 Vbeta and 13 Jbeta primers. Measured with immunoSEQ multiplex PCR; TCRdb has only the in-frame clones, and not every one. The data contain over 45,000 clones, 65% to 85% of them singletons. The specimen sequenced was PBMCs. These receptors originate from a boy younger than 18 in good health and CMV-seropositive.

The chain carries TRBV4-1 and TRBJ2-7, with TRBD2 as a possible D gene (6 bases). Trimming took off 1 base at V and 5 bases at J, with 18 bases between the two ends. The germline CDR1 and CDR2 sequences are MGHRA and YSYEKL. This CDR3 spans 16 amino acids. The DNA for the CDR3 is TGCGCCAGCAGCCAAGTGCCGGTTGGCGGGGCTCACGAGCAGTACTTC. Its translation: CASSQVPVGGAHEQYF.

V and J are TRBV5-4 and TRBJ2-2, with a possible D match to TRBD2 (5 bases). Trimming took 4 bases from V and 6 from J, leaving 16 bases between them. In germline, CDR1 is SGHNT, CDR2 YYREEE (reference sequence). CDR3 length: 15 amino acids. The CDR3 here is CASSQEWFGAGELFF. In DNA, the CDR3 is TGTGCCAGCAGCCAGGAGTGGTTCGGGGCCGGGGAGCTGTTTTTT.

This clone turned up a few times. The V call is TRBV5-4, the J call TRBJ1-5; D perhaps matches TRBD1 (5 bases). The CDR3 has 16 residues. Trimming left V 3 bases short and J 1 base short, with 14 bases between. Germline CDR1 is SGHNT and CDR2 is YYREEE (reference sequence). CDR3 sequence: CASSWGGMGSNQPQHF. The CDR3 coding sequence is TGTGCCAGCAGCTGGGGGGGGATGGGAAGCAATCAGCCCCAGCATTTT.

This clone showed up just a few times. The V call is TRBV15, the J call TRBJ2-1; D ambiguous. The V end lost 3 bases, the J end lost 16 bases, and 19 bases lay between the germline ends. The CDR3 is made up of 13 amino acids. Germline lookup yields CDR1 LNHNV and CDR2 YYDKDF (reference sequence). This CDR3 reads CATSRETGFSRFF. The CDR3 nucleotides are TGTGCCACCAGCAGGGAGACTGGTTTTTCGCGATTCTTC.

The chain has TRBV7-3 and TRBJ1-1; D call uncertain. In germline, CDR1 is SGHTA, CDR2 FQGTGA. This CDR3 is 13 amino acids long. V lost 5 bases and J lost 2, with 9 bases in between. CDR3 amino acids: CASSLYRNTEAFF. The CDR3 DNA follows: TGTGCCAGCAGCCTCTACCGCAACACTGAAGCTTTCTTT.

The rearrangement uses TRBV6-5 and TRBJ2-3; TRBD2 aligns across 8 bases. The ends lost 3 bases at V and 4 bases at J; junction bases unmatched: 3. The CDR3 consists of 14 residues. Germline CDR1 is MNHEY and CDR2 is SVGAGI. DNA of the CDR3: TGTGCCAGCAGTTATTCGGGAGGGTCAGATACGCAGTATTTT. The encoded protein is CASSYSGGSDTQYF.

The chain employs TRBV14 and TRBJ1-5; unclear D gene. Trimming cost V 8 bases and J 1 base, with 12 bases left between them. Germline lookup yields CDR1 SGHDN and CDR2 FVKESK. CDR3 length: 14 residues. The CDR3: CASEIKISNQPQHF. CDR3 nucleotide sequence: TGTGCCAGCGAGATAAAAATAAGCAATCAGCCCCAGCATTTT.

The V gene is TRBV5-5, the J gene TRBJ1-2; 11 bases agree with TRBD1. The germline CDR1 and CDR2 sequences are SGHKS and YYEKEE (reference sequence). V was clipped by 0 bases and J by 5 bases; unmatched bases: 9. This CDR3 region has 17 residues. The CDR3 DNA reads as TGTGCCAGCAGCTTGGAACGCCCGGGACAGGGGGATTATGGCTACACCTTC. Translation gives CASSLERPGQGDYGYTF.

The rearrangement uses TRBV9 and TRBJ2-1; D is ambiguous. The CDR3 totals 13 residues. Trimming pared 0 bases from V and 6 bases from J, leaving 7 bases between. Germline lookup yields CDR1 SGDLS and CDR2 YYNGEE. This CDR3 is CASSVASFNEQFF. The CDR3 DNA reads as TGTGCCAGCAGCGTAGCGTCGTTCAATGAGCAGTTCTTC.

V is TRBV2 and J is TRBJ1-1; no reliable D call. Germline V gene lookup returns CDR1 SNHLY and CDR2 FYNNEI. V was shortened by 8 bases and J by 5 bases, with 6 bases between the two germline ends. The CDR3 has 10 amino acids. CDR3: CASGGTEAFF. As DNA, the CDR3 is TGTGCCAGCGGAGGTACTGAAGCTTTCTTT.

This chain uses TRBV19 with TRBJ1-1; a possible D gene is TRBD1 (6 bases). V lost 5 bases and J lost 5, with 15 bases in between. Germline-derived CDR1 and CDR2 are LNHDA and SQIVND (reference sequence). The CDR3 runs to 14 residues. The CDR3 nucleotides read TGTGCCAGTAGTCCCTCTACAGGGTTGACTGAAGCTTTCTTT. It encodes CASSPSTGLTEAFF.

The chain employs TRBV18 and TRBJ1-2, with D perhaps TRBD1 (5 bases). Trimming shortened V by 0 bases and J by 2 bases, and 10 bases separated the two germline ends. The CDR3 extends over 15 amino acids. Germline V gives CDR1 KGHSH, CDR2 LQKENI. CDR3 bases: TGTGCCAGCTCACCACCTCTAGGACAAAACTATGGCTACACCTTC. Encoded protein: CASSPPLGQNYGYTF.

J is TRBJ2-5 and V is TRBV5-4; maybe TRBD2 (6 bases). Germline V CDR1 and CDR2: SGHNT, YYREEE (reference sequence). The CDR3 contains 16 residues. Trimming shortened V by 2 bases and J by 0 bases, and 14 bases separated the two germline ends. The DNA for the CDR3 is TGTGCCAGCAGCTTAGAAGCGGGCTCGTACCAAGAGACCCAGTACTTC. It encodes CASSLEAGSYQETQYF.

The V gene is TRBV14, the J gene TRBJ1-6; D is ambiguous. Deletions cut 1 base from V and 9 bases from J, with 7 bases between. In germline, CDR1 is SGHDN, CDR2 FVKESK. CDR3 length equals 13 residues. In DNA, the CDR3 is TGTGCCAGCAGCCAAGCTCGGGGTTCACCCCTCCACTTT. It translates to CASSQARGSPLHF.

The table lists this clone with a few counts. This chain joins TRBV4-1 and TRBJ2-1; D may be TRBD2 (5 bases). Trimming pared 6 bases from V and 1 base from J, leaving 13 bases between. Germline loops: CDR1 MGHRA, CDR2 YSYEKL. The CDR3 spans 15 residues. The CDR3 nucleotides are TGCGCCAGCAGGCCAATAGGAGGATCCTACAATGAGCAGTTCTTC. The encoded protein is CASRPIGGSYNEQFF.

The gene calls are TRBV25-1 and TRBJ1-4; D possibly corresponds to TRBD1 (6 bases). CDR3 length equals 14 residues. The V end was cut by 6 bases, the J end by 1 base, with 9 bases between. CDR1 and CDR2 from the germline V gene are MGHDK and SYGVNS. CDR3 amino acids: CASRKGVTNEKLFF. CDR3 sequence (DNA): TGTGCCAGCAGAAAGGGGGTAACTAATGAAAAACTGTTTTTT.

This chain connects TRBV5-1 to TRBJ2-7; the match to TRBD1 covers 7 bases. V lost 4 bases to trimming and J lost 3 bases; unmatched junction nucleotides: 13. Germline CDR1 SGHRS, CDR2 YFSETQ. The CDR3 consists of 16 residues. This chain's CDR3 is CASSPLGETGIYEQYF. For the CDR3, the DNA is TGCGCCAGCAGCCCCCTGGGTGAGACAGGGATCTACGAGCAGTACTTC. The full variable domain, with the rest looked up from reference TRBV5-1 and TRBJ2-7, is KAGVTQTPRYLIKTRGQQVTLSCSPISGHRSVSWYQQTPGQGLQFLFEYFSETQRNKGNFPGRFSGRQFSNSRSEMNVSTLELGDSALYLCASSPLGETGIYEQYFGPGTRLTVT.

This clone was seen only once. The V call is TRBV4-1, the J call TRBJ2-3; the match to TRBD1 covers 8 bases. This CDR3 comprises 16 residues. Germline CDR1 and CDR2: MGHRA and YSYEKL. Germline trimming cut 4 bases from V and 2 bases from J; bases unmatched to any gene: 8. This chain's CDR3 is CASSPIRQGITDTQYF. CDR3 nucleotide sequence: TGCGCCAGCAGCCCAATCCGACAGGGGATCACAGATACGCAGTATTTT.

The chain carries TRBV2 and TRBJ1-6, with 10 bases identical to TRBD1. Germline CDR1 is SNHLY and CDR2 is FYNNEI. The V and J ends lost 8 bases and 10 bases, in that order; junction bases with no gene match: 14. The CDR3 contains 16 residues. The CDR3 region is CASGGTGTGVGSPLHF. As DNA, the CDR3 is TGTGCCAGCGGGGGCACCGGGACAGGGGTTGGATCACCCCTCCACTTT.

The chain recombines TRBV14 with TRBJ1-4; D may be TRBD1 (6 bases). The CDR3 sequence is 15 residues long. The V gene's germline CDR1 is SGHDN and CDR2 FVKESK. Trimming stripped 1 base from V and 5 bases from J, with 11 bases between. As DNA, the CDR3 is TGTGCCAGCAGCCAAGGGGGGGGCCTCAATGAAAAACTGTTTTTT. It is translated as CASSQGGGLNEKLFF.

There are a few counts of this clone. One end of the junction varies from germline; a read error may be responsible. The chain links TRBV5-4 to TRBJ1-1; D is unresolved. In germline, CDR1 is SGHNT, CDR2 YYREEE (reference sequence). The CDR3 covers 12 residues. The CDR3 here is CASGFVNTEAFF. The CDR3 DNA is TGTGCCAGCGGCTTCGTGAACACTGAAGCTTTCTTT.

This clone was recorded once. The chain employs TRBV4-1 and TRBJ1-3, with a possible D match to TRBD1 (5 bases). The V end was cut by 5 bases, the J end by 3 bases, with 11 bases between. The CDR3 runs to 14 residues. Germline CDR1 reads MGHRA; CDR2 reads YSYEKL. The CDR3 DNA follows: TGCGCCAGCAGCTCCCCAGGGTATGGAAACACCATATATTTT. It codes for CASSSPGYGNTIYF.